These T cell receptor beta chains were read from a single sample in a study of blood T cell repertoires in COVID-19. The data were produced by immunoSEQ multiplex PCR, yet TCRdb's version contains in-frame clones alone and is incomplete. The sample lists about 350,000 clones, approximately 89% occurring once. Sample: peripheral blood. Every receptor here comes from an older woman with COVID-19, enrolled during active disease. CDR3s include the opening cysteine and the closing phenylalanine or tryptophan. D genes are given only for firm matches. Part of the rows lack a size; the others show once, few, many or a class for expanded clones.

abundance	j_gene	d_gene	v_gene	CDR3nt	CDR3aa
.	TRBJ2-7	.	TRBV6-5	TGTGCCAGCAGTTACGATGGCGGGGCCCCCTACGAGCAGTACTTC	CASSYDGGAPYEQYF
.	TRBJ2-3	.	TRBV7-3	TGTGCCAGCAGCTTACTTCCCCAGGGTACAGATACGCAGTATTTT	CASSLLPQGTDTQYF
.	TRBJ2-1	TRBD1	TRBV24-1	TGTGCCACCAGTGGAGACAGGGGGACTAATGAGCAGTTCTTC	CATSGDRGTNEQFF
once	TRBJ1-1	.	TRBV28	TGTGCCAGCAGTTTCCCGGGTGGGCAGGGAGGTGAAGCTTTCTTT	CASSFPGGQGGEAFF
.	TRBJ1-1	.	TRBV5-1	TGCGCCAGCAGCGGCTCAGGGGTTGGGCGCGTGGCTTTCTTT	CASSGSGVGRVAFF
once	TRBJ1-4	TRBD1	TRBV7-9	TGTGCCAGCAGCTTGGGCCGAGGACAGGGTAATGAAAAACTGTTTTTT	CASSLGRGQGNEKLFF
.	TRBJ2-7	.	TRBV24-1	TGTGCCACCAGTGACAGGTACTCACTTACCTACGAGCAGTACTTC	CATSDRYSLTYEQYF
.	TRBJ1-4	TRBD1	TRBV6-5	TGTGCCAGCAGCTGGACAGGGCATAGTAATGAAAAACTGTTTTTT	CASSWTGHSNEKLFF
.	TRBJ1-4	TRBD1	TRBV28	TGTGCCAGCAGTACGACGACAGGGGGAGTTGAAAAACTGTTTTTT	CASSTTTGGVEKLFF
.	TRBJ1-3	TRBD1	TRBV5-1	TGCGCCAGCAGCATTTCCGGGACAGGGCTGACTGGAAACACCATATATTTT	CASSISGTGLTGNTIYF
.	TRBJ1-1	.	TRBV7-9	TGTGCCAGCAGTTTAACAGGGAACACTGAAGCTTTCTTT	CASSLTGNTEAFF
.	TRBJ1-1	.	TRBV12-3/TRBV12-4	TGTGCCAGCAGTTCGGGGTTCGCTGAAGCTTTCTTT	CASSSGFAEAFF
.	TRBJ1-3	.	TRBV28	TGTGCCAGCACACAGGGCGCCGGAAACACCATATATTTT	CASTQGAGNTIYF